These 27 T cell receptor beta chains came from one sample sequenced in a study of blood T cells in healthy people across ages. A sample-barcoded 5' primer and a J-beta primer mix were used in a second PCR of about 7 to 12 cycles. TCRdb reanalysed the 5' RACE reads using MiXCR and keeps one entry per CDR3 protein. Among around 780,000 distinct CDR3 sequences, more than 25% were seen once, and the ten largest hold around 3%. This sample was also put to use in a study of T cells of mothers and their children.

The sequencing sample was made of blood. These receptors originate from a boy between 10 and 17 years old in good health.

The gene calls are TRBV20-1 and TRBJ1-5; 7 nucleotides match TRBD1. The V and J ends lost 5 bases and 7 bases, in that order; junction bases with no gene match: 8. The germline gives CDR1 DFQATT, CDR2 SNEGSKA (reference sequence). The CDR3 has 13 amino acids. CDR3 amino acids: CSAQGGERQPQHF. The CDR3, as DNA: TGCAGTGCTCAGGGGGGGGAGCGGCAGCCCCAGCATTTT.

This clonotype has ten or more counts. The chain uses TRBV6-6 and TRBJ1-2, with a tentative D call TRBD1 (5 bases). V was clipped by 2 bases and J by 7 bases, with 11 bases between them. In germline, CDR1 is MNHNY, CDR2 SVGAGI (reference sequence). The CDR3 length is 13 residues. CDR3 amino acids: CASSYGQGGGYTF. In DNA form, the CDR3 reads TGTGCCAGCAGTTACGGTCAGGGTGGTGGCTACACCTTC.

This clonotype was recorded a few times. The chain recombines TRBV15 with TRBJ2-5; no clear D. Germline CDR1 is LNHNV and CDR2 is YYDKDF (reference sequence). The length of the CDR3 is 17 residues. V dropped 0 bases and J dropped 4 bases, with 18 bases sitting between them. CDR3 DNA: TGTGCCACCAGCAGAGAACCCCTTGGAATAGCTGCAGAGACCCAGTACTTC. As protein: CATSREPLGIAAETQYF.

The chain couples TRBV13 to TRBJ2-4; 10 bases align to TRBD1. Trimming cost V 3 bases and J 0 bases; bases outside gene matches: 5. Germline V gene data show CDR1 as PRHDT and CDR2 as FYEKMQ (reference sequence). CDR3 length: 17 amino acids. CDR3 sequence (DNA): TGTGCCAGCAGCTTCCGGACAGGGGGAATAGCCAAAAACATTCAGTACTTC. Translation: CASSFRTGGIAKNIQYF. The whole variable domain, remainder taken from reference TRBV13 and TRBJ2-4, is AAGVIQSPRHLIKEKRETATLKCYPIPRHDTVYWYQQGPGQDPQFLISFYEKMQSDKGSIPDRFSAQQFSDYHSELNMSSLELGDSALYFCASSFRTGGIAKNIQYFGAGTRLSVL.

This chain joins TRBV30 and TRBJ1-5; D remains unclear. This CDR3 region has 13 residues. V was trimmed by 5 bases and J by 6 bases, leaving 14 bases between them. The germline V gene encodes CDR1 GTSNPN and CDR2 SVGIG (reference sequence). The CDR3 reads CAWGDGSGQPQHF. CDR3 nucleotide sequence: TGTGCCTGGGGCGATGGGTCAGGTCAGCCCCAGCATTTT.

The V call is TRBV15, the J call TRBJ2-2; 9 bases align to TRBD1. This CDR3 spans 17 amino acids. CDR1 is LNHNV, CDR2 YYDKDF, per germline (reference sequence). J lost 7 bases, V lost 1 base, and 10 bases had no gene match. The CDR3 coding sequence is TGTGCCACCAGCAGAGGGGGGACAGGGAGGAGAAACGGGGAGCTGTTTTTT. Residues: CATSRGGTGRRNGELFF.

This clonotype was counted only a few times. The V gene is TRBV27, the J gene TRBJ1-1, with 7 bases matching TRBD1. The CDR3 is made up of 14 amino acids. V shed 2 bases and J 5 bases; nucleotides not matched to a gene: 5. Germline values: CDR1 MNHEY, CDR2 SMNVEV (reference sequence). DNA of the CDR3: TGTGCCAGCAGTTTAACACAGGGGAGGACTGAAGCTTTCTTT. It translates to CASSLTQGRTEAFF.

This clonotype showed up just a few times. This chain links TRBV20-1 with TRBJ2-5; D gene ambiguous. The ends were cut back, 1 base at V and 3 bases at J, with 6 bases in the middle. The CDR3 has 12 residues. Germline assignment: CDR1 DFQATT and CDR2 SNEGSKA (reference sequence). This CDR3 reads CSARGQEETQYF. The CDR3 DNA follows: TGCAGTGCTAGAGGTCAAGAAGAGACCCAGTACTTC.

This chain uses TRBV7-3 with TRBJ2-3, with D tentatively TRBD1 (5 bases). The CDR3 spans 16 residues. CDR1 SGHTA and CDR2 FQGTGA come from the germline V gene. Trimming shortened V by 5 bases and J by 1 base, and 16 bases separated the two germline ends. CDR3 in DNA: TGTGCCAGCAGCCCGCAGCAGTGGGGCGGCACAGATACGCAGTATTTT. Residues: CASSPQQWGGTDTQYF.

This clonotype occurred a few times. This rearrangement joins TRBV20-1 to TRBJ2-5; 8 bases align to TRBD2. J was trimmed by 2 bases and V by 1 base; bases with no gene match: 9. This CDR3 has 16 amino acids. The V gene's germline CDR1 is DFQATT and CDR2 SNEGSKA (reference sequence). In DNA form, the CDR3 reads TGCAGTGCTAGAGCAGTAGCGGGATGGGGACAAGAGACCCAGTACTTC. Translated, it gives CSARAVAGWGQETQYF.

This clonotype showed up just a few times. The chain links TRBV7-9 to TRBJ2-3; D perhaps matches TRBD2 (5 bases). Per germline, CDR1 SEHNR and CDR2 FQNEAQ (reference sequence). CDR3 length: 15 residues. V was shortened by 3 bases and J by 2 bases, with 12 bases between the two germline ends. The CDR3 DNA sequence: TGTGCCAGCAGCTTCCTGAGGGAAATCACAGATACGCAGTATTTT. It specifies CASSFLREITDTQYF. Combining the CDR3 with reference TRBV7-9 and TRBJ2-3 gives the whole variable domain DTGVSQNPRHKITKRGQNVTFRCDPISEHNRLYWYRQTLGQGPEFLTYFQNEAQLEKSRLLSDRFSAERPKGSFSTLEIQRTEQGDSAMYLCASSFLREITDTQYFGPGTRLTVL.

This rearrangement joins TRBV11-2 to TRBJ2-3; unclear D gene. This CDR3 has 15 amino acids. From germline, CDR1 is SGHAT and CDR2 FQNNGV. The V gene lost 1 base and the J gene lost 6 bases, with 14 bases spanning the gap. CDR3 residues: CASSLVAIGLDTQYF. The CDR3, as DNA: TGTGCCAGCAGCTTAGTGGCCATCGGGCTGGATACGCAGTATTTT.

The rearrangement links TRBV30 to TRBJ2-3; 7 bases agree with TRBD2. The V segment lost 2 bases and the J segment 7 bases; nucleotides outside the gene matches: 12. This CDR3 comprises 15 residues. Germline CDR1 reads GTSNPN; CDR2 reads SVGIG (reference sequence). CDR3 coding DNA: TGTGCCTGGAGTTTAGGGACTGGCGGGGGAAATACGCAGTATTTT. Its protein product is CAWSLGTGGGNTQYF.

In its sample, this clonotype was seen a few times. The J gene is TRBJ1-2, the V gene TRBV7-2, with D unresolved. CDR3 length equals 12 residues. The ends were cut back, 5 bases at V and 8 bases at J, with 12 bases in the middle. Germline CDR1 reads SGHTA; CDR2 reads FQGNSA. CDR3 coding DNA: TGTGCCAGCAGCCCCTGGAGCGAGGGCTACACCTTC. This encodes CASSPWSEGYTF. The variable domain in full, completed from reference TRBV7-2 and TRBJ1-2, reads GAGVSQSPSNKVTEKGKDVELRCDPISGHTALYWYRQSLGQGLEFLIYFQGNSAPDKSGLPSDRFSAERTGGSVSTLTIQRTQQEDSAVYLCASSPWSEGYTFGSGTRLTVV.

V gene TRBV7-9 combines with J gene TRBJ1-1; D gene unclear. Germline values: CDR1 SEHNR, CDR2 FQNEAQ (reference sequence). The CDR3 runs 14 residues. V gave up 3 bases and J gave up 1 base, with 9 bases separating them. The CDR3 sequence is CASSFPGRNTEAFF. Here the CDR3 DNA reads TGTGCCAGCAGCTTCCCAGGAAGGAACACTGAAGCTTTCTTT.

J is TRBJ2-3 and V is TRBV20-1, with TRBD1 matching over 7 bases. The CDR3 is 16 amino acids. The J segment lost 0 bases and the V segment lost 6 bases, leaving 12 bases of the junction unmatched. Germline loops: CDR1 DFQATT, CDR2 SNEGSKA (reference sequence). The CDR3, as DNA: TGCAGTGCGCCGGGACAGCGAAACCCTAGCACAGATACGCAGTATTTT. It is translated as CSAPGQRNPSTDTQYF.

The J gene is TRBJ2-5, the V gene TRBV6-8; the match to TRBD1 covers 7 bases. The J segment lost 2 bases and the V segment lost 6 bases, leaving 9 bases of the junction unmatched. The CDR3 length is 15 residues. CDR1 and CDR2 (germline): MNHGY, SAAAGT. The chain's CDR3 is CASSHPGTAQETQYF. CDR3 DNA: TGTGCCAGCAGCCATCCCGGGACAGCACAAGAGACCCAGTACTTC.

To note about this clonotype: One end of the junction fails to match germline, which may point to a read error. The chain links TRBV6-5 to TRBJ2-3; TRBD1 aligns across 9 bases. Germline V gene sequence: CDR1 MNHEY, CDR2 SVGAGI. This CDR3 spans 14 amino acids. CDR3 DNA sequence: TGTGCCAGCTGCCTGACAGGGGGTTCAGATGCGCAGTATTTT. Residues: CASCLTGGSDAQYF.

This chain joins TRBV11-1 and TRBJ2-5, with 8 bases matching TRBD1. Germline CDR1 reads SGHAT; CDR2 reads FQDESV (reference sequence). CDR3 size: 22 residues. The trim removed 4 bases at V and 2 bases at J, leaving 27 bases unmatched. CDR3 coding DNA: TGTGCCAGCAGCTCCCGGGACAGGTTTCGCTTGGTAACGGGGGCGCAACAAGAGACCCAGTACTTC. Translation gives CASSSRDRFRLVTGAQQETQYF.

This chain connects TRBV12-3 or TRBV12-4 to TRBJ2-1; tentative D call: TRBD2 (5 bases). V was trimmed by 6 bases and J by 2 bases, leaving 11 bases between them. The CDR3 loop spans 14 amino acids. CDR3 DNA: TGTGCCAGCAGAAGAGCGGCCACCTACAATGAGCAGTTCTTC. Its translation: CASRRAATYNEQFF.

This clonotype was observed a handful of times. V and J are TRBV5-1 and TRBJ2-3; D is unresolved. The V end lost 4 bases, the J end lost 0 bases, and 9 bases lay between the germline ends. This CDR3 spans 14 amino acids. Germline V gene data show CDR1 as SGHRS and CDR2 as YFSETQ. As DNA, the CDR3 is TGCGCCAGCAGCCGGACGGCTAGCACAGATACGCAGTATTTT. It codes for CASSRTASTDTQYF.

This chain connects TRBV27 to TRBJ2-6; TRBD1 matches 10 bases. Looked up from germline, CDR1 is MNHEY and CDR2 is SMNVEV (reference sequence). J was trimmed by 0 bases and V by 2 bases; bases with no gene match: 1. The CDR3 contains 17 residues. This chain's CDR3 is CASSLGQGVSGANVLTF. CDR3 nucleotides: TGTGCCAGCAGTTTAGGACAGGGGGTCTCTGGGGCCAACGTCCTGACTTTC.

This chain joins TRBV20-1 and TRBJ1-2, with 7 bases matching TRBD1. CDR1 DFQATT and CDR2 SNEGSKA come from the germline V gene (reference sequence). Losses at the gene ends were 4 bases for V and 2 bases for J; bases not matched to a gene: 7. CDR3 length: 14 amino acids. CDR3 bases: TGCAGTGCTATCCAGGCAGGGGGGAACTATGGCTACACCTTC. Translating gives CSAIQAGGNYGYTF.

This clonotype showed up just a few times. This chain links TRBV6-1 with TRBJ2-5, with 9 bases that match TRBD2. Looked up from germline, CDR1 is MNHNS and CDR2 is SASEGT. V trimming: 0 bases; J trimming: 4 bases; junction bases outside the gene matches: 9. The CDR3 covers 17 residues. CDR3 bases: TGTGCCAGCAGTGAAGCGCAGGGCGGGGGGGCCCTAGAGACCCAGTACTTC. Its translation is CASSEAQGGGALETQYF.

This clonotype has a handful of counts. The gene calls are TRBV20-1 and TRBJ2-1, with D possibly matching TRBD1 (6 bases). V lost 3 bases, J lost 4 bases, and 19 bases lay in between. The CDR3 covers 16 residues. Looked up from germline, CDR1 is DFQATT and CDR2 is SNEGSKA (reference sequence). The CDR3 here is CSASDQQGAFYNEQFF. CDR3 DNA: TGCAGTGCTAGTGACCAACAGGGAGCCTTTTACAATGAGCAGTTCTTC.

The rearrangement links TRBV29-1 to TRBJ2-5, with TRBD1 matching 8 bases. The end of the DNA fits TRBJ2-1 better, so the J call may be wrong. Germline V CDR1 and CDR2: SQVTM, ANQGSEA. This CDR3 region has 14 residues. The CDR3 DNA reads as TGCAGCGTCGAGGGGCAGGGGGCAGGGGATGAGCAGTTCTTC. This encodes CSVEGQGAGDEQFF.

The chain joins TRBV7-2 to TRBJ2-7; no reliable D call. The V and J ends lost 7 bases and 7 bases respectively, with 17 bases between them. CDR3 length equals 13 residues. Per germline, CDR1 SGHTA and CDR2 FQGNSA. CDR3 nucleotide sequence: TGTGCCAGCACCTTGGTCTTGGCGGAAGAGCAGTACTTC. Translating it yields CASTLVLAEEQYF.